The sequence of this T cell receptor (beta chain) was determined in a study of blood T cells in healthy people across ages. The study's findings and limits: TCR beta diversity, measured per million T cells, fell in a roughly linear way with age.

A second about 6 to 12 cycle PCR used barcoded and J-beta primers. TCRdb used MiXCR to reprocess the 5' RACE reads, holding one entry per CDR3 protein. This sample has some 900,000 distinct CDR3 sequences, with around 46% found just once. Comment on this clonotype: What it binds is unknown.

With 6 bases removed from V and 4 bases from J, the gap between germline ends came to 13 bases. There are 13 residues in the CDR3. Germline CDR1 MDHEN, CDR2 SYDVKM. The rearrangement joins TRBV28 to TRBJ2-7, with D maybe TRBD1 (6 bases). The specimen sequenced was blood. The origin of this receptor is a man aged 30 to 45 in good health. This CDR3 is CASRSGTLYEQYF. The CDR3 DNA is TGTGCCAGCAGATCCGGGACACTATACGAGCAGTACTTC.